Listed below are T cell receptor beta chains from one sample, sequenced in a study of blood T cell repertoires in COVID-19. Using immunoSEQ multiplex PCR, the repertoire was profiled, and TCRdb retains in-frame clones only, with some absent. Of tens of thousands of clones detected, about 90% appear once; the ten largest clones hold 5.1%. The specimen was peripheral blood. The receptors derive from a man older than 75 in a cohort sampled during active COVID-19. The CDR3 runs from the conserved cysteine through the conserved F or W. The D gene is left open where the match is weak. A clone size is listed for some rows: how often the clone was seen (once, few, many), or a class if it is expanded.

d_call j_call clone_size v_call cdr3_aa cdr3_nt
. TRBJ2-7 many TRBV18 CASSLTSYEQYF TGTGCCAGCTCACTTACATCCTACGAGCAGTACTTC
TRBD2 TRBJ2-2 . TRBV4-2 CASSQDRLAAYTGELFF TGTGCCAGCAGCCAAGATCGACTAGCGGCATACACCGGGGAGCTGTTTTTT
TRBD1 TRBJ1-1 . TRBV6-5 CASTQGGRLNTEAFF TGTGCCAGCACCCAGGGGGGCAGACTGAACACTGAAGCTTTCTTT
TRBD2 TRBJ2-7 few TRBV5-4 CASSLAGAGGNEQYF TGTGCCAGCAGCTTGGCCGGAGCGGGAGGGAACGAGCAGTACTTC
TRBD1 TRBJ2-3 . TRBV6-5 CASSTRDRPSDTQYF TGTGCCAGCAGTACCCGGGACAGGCCATCAGATACGCAGTATTTT
TRBD1 TRBJ1-2 . TRBV5-4 CASRPGQELYGYTF TGTGCCAGCAGACCCGGACAGGAGCTCTATGGCTACACCTTC
. TRBJ2-7 . TRBV28 CASSPPPGTYEQYF TGTGCCAGCAGTCCCCCCCCGGGGACCTACGAGCAGTACTTC
. TRBJ1-2 . TRBV4-3 CASSQDGRVDNYGYTF TGCGCCAGCAGCCAAGACGGCAGGGTCGATAACTATGGCTACACCTTC
TRBD1 TRBJ2-6 . TRBV7-9 CASSKGQGARGANVLTF TGTGCCAGCAGCAAGGGACAGGGGGCGCGTGGGGCCAACGTCCTGACTTTC
. TRBJ2-5 . TRBV2 CASSSGGYQETQYF TGTGCCAGCAGCTCGGGGGGCTACCAAGAGACCCAGTACTTC
. TRBJ2-1 . TRBV27 CASSLSGQGNEQFF TGTGCCAGCAGTTTATCCGGACAAGGGAATGAGCAGTTCTTC
TRBD1 TRBJ2-1 . TRBV5-1 CASSGGTGGTYNEQFF TGCGCCAGCAGCGGAGGGACAGGGGGGACATACAATGAGCAGTTCTTC
TRBD1 TRBJ1-1 once TRBV5-4 CASSKQGRTEAFF TGTGCCAGCAGCAAACAGGGGAGGACTGAAGCTTTCTTT
. TRBJ1-1 . TRBV5-4 CASGGPGNTEAFF TGTGCCAGCGGAGGGCCAGGGAACACTGAAGCTTTCTTT
TRBD1 TRBJ1-1 . TRBV9 CASSVARGSEAFF TGTGCCAGCAGCGTAGCCAGGGGGTCTGAAGCTTTCTTT
. TRBJ2-5 once TRBV29-1 CSVAPSQETQYF TGCAGCGTTGCACCGAGCCAAGAGACCCAGTACTTC
. TRBJ2-1 . TRBV7-3 CASSLTTNSQQFF TGTGCCAGCAGCTTAACAACCAACAGCCAGCAGTTCTTC
TRBD2 TRBJ2-5 . TRBV7-2 CASSLGGGAATQYF TGTGCCAGCAGCTTAGGCGGGGGGGCCGCGACCCAGTACTTC
. TRBJ1-5 . TRBV9 CAGSRVRAQPQHF TGTGCCGGAAGCAGGGTACGCGCTCAGCCCCAGCATTTT
. TRBJ1-6 . TRBV30 CAWSVSAPKSPLHF TGTGCCTGGAGTGTTTCCGCGCCGAAATCACCCCTCCACTTT
TRBD1 TRBJ2-7 . TRBV10-1 CASSERGPGYEQYF TGCGCCAGCAGTGAGAGGGGGCCGGGCTACGAGCAGTACTTC
. TRBJ2-1 . TRBV24-1 CAPALGLDHSYNEQFF TGTGCCCCCGCCCTGGGACTCGACCACTCATACAATGAGCAGTTCTTC
TRBD2 TRBJ2-7 . TRBV7-2 CASSRSGASSYEQYF TGTGCCAGCAGTCGTAGCGGGGCCTCCTCCTACGAGCAGTACTTC
TRBD1 TRBJ1-2 . TRBV28 CASRPGQEHYGYTF TGTGCCAGCAGACCTGGACAGGAGCACTATGGCTACACCTTC
. TRBJ1-2 . TRBV18 CASSPRTTATPNYGYTF TGTGCCAGCTCACCACGAACCACAGCTACCCCTAACTATGGCTACACCTTC
TRBD1 TRBJ2-5 . TRBV10-3 CAILILGTGPQETQYF TGTGCCATCTTAATTCTCGGGACAGGGCCTCAAGAGACCCAGTACTTC
. TRBJ1-2 . TRBV19 CASKQARGYTF TGTGCCAGTAAGCAGGCGAGAGGCTACACCTTC
. TRBJ2-1 . TRBV3-1/TRBV3-2 CASSQMSNEQFF TGTGCCAGCAGCCAAATGTCGAATGAGCAGTTCTTC
TRBD1 TRBJ2-7 . TRBV3-1/TRBV3-2 CASSSGGTSYEQYF TGTGCCAGCAGCTCAGGGGGAACCTCCTACGAGCAGTACTTC
. TRBJ2-6 . TRBV2 CASTGFSGANVLTF TGTGCCAGCACGGGGTTTTCTGGGGCCAACGTCCTGACTTTC
. TRBJ2-2 once TRBV7-3 CASSENAAVGPNTGELFF TGTGCCAGCAGCGAGAATGCAGCGGTGGGCCCGAACACCGGGGAGCTGTTTTTT
TRBD1 TRBJ2-7 . TRBV5-1 CASSFGVTTGSEQYF TGCGCCAGCAGCTTCGGGGTTACGACAGGGAGCGAGCAGTACTTC
TRBD1 TRBJ2-5 once TRBV11-2 CASSQVGTGVETQYF TGTGCCAGCAGCCAAGTCGGGACAGGGGTCGAGACCCAGTACTTC
TRBD1 TRBJ2-1 . TRBV6-2/TRBV6-3 CASSYGTGDPNEQFF TGTGCCAGCAGTTACGGGACAGGGGACCCCAATGAGCAGTTCTTC
TRBD1 TRBJ1-4 . TRBV30 CAWSRTGNREKLFF TGTGCCTGGAGTAGGACAGGGAACAGAGAAAAACTGTTTTTT
TRBD1 TRBJ1-2 . TRBV7-9 CASTKPGTGIRGYTF TGTGCCAGCACTAAACCCGGGACAGGGATCCGTGGCTACACCTTC
TRBD2 TRBJ2-7 . TRBV30 CACGGGNYEQYF TGTGCCTGCGGCGGGGGAAACTACGAGCAGTACTTC
TRBD1 TRBJ1-1 . TRBV3-1/TRBV3-2 CASSRGQVPNTEAFF TGTGCCAGCAGCAGAGGACAGGTTCCGAACACTGAAGCTTTCTTT
TRBD2 TRBJ2-1 many TRBV5-5 CASSLALRLAGGHEQFF TGTGCCAGCAGCTTGGCCTTGAGACTAGCGGGAGGGCATGAGCAGTTCTTC
. TRBJ1-1 . TRBV30 CAWSGRVNTEAFF TGTGCCTGGAGTGGGCGGGTGAACACTGAAGCTTTCTTT
TRBD2 TRBJ2-5 . TRBV3-1/TRBV3-2 CASSLRLAGGRETQYF TGTGCCAGCAGCCTCCGACTAGCGGGGGGGCGAGAGACCCAGTACTTC
. TRBJ1-1 . TRBV6-6 CASSPTGGNTEAFF TGTGCCAGCAGTCCAACGGGGGGTAACACTGAAGCTTTCTTT
TRBD1 TRBJ1-1 . TRBV10-2 CASSVTGQGTEAFF TGCGCCAGCAGTGTAACGGGACAGGGTACTGAAGCTTTCTTT
. TRBJ2-3 . TRBV7-9 CASSPSRDTRDTQYF TGTGCCAGCAGCCCGAGCCGGGACACTCGGGATACGCAGTATTTT
. TRBJ1-2 few TRBV19 CASRVRGKDGYTF TGTGCCAGTAGGGTAAGGGGAAAGGATGGCTACACCTTC
. TRBJ1-3 few TRBV4-1 CASSQERTVTGNTIYF TGCGCCAGCAGCCAAGAGCGGACAGTAACTGGAAACACCATATATTTT
. TRBJ1-6 . TRBV3-1/TRBV3-2 CASSQALNNSPLHF TGTGCCAGCAGCCAGGCCTTAAATAATTCACCCCTCCACTTT
. TRBJ1-1 . TRBV12-3/TRBV12-4 CASSPRVYTEAFF TGTGCCAGCAGTCCCCGGGTCTACACTGAAGCTTTCTTT
TRBD2 TRBJ2-3 . TRBV7-9 CASSSIAGGPLADTQYF TGTGCCAGCAGCTCCATAGCGGGGGGGCCGTTAGCAGATACGCAGTATTTT
. TRBJ1-5 . TRBV30 CAWSSWTIYQPQHF TGTGCCTGGAGTAGTTGGACAATTTATCAGCCCCAGCATTTT
TRBD1 TRBJ1-2 . TRBV20-1 CSASPGGQGDYGYTF TGCAGTGCTAGTCCGGGCGGACAGGGGGACTATGGCTACACCTTC
. TRBJ2-1 . TRBV2 CASRGQSNKQFF TGTGCCAGCAGAGGACAGAGCAATAAGCAGTTCTTC
TRBD1 TRBJ1-2 once TRBV9 CASSALGQNYGYTF TGTGCCAGCAGCGCCTTGGGACAGAATTATGGCTACACCTTC
TRBD1 TRBJ2-2 . TRBV19 CASSSGQDTGELFF TGTGCCAGTAGCTCGGGACAGGACACCGGGGAGCTGTTTTTT
TRBD1 TRBJ2-2 . TRBV28 CASSSLRQGPYTGELFF TGTGCCAGCAGTTCCCTACGACAGGGGCCTTACACCGGGGAGCTGTTTTTT
. TRBJ2-3 . TRBV2 CASSESRPDTQYF TGTGCCAGCAGTGAAAGCAGGCCAGATACGCAGTATTTT
. TRBJ1-5 . TRBV12-3/TRBV12-4 CASSAGNQPQHF TGTGCCAGCAGTGCAGGGAACCAGCCCCAGCATTTT